A selection of T cell receptor beta chains follows, all from one sample in a study of cytomegalovirus exposure and HLA in healthy donors. Clones were read by immunoSEQ multiplex PCR, and TCRdb kept only the in-frame ones, dropping some. This table holds roughly 120,000 clones, almost 75% found once. Sequenced sample: PBMCs. The receptors were gathered from a man in his forties or fifties in good health and CMV-seronegative. The CDR3 runs from the conserved cysteine through the conserved F or W. The D gene is left open where the match is weak. Clone sizes are given selectively: once, few, many, or a class where the clone is expanded.

D gene	V gene	clone size	J gene	CDR3 DNA	CDR3 protein
NA	TRBV6-5	NA	TRBJ1-2	TGTGCCAGCAGTCCAGTCGGGAGGTCTAACTATGGCTACACCTTC	CASSPVGRSNYGYTF
NA	TRBV15	NA	TRBJ1-1	TGTGCCACCAGCAGTGGCGGCAGGGTCGGAACTGAAGCTTTCTTT	CATSSGGRVGTEAFF
NA	TRBV6-5	few	TRBJ2-1	TGTGCCAGCAGCCGCAGGGAAGTGGGTACGAATGAGCAGTTCTTC	CASSRREVGTNEQFF
TRBD1	TRBV13	NA	TRBJ2-3	TGTGCCAGCAGCTTGGGGACAGGGGTTATCGCAGATACGCAGTATTTT	CASSLGTGVIADTQYF
TRBD2	TRBV7-9	few	TRBJ2-5	TGTGCCAGCAGCCGGACTAGCGGGGGCCGGGAGACCCAGTACTTC	CASSRTSGGRETQYF
NA	TRBV5-4	few	TRBJ2-6	TGTGCCAGCAGCAAGCAGGTCAGGCCCTCTGGGGCCAACGTCCTGACTTTC	CASSKQVRPSGANVLTF
TRBD1	TRBV2	NA	TRBJ2-7	TGTGCCAGCACAGATCGGCAGGGGGCGAGGGAGCAGTACTTC	CASTDRQGAREQYF
TRBD1	TRBV7-9	NA	TRBJ1-1	TGTGCCAGCAGCTACGGACAGGGCATGAACACTGAAGCTTTCTTT	CASSYGQGMNTEAFF
NA	TRBV7-3	few	TRBJ1-1	TGTGCCAGCACGGAGGGTAGGGACACTGAAGCTTTCTTT	CASTEGRDTEAFF
NA	TRBV4-1	few	TRBJ2-3	TGCGCCAGCAGCCTACTGTCGAGGGATACGCAGTATTTT	CASSLLSRDTQYF
NA	TRBV7-8	NA	TRBJ2-7	TGTGCCAGCAGCTTAAGGTTGGAGCTGCAGTACTTC	CASSLRLELQYF
NA	TRBV7-6	NA	TRBJ2-7	TGTGCCAGCAGCTTAGGGGCAGGGGTTCACTACGAGCAGTACTTC	CASSLGAGVHYEQYF
TRBD1	TRBV29-1	NA	TRBJ2-7	TGCAGCGTCGTAACAGGGGGCGACGAGCAGTACTTC	CSVVTGGDEQYF
TRBD1	TRBV5-1	few	TRBJ2-7	TGCGCCAGCAGCTTAGGACAGGGGCAAAGGTCCTACGAGCAGTACTTC	CASSLGQGQRSYEQYF
NA	TRBV6-5	NA	TRBJ2-3	TGTGCCAGCAGTTCAATCCTAGCGAACACAGATACGCAGTATTTT	CASSSILANTDTQYF
TRBD2	TRBV7-3	NA	TRBJ2-2	TGTGCCAGCAGCCCAAACCGGGGGGACACCGGGGAGCTGTTTTTT	CASSPNRGDTGELFF
TRBD1	TRBV27	NA	TRBJ2-6	TGTGCCAGCAGCCTACAGGGGGCGCGGGCCAACGTCCTGACTTTC	CASSLQGARANVLTF
TRBD1	TRBV7-2	once	TRBJ2-7	TGTGCCAGCAGCGCCAGAGGACAGGGAAGCTCCTACGAGCAGTACTTC	CASSARGQGSSYEQYF
TRBD2	TRBV5-1	NA	TRBJ2-3	TGCGCCAGCAGCTTGGGCGGGGGGGGTTTCACAGATACGCAGTATTTT	CASSLGGGGFTDTQYF
TRBD1	TRBV27	NA	TRBJ2-2	TGTGCCAGCAGTCTAACAGGGGGTAACACCGGGGAGCTGTTTTTT	CASSLTGGNTGELFF
TRBD1	TRBV5-6	NA	TRBJ2-6	TGTGCCAGCAGCCCCCGACGCGGGCAGGGGGTAGGGGCCAACGTCCTGACTTTC	CASSPRRGQGVGANVLTF
TRBD2	TRBV6-1	NA	TRBJ2-7	TGTGCCAGCACGGGGCGGGGGGGATACGAGCAGTACTTC	CASTGRGGYEQYF
TRBD2	TRBV4-3	NA	TRBJ2-3	TGCGCCAGCAGCCAAGATTTAGTAGGGCTAGCGGGGCCTAGCACAGATACGCAGTATTTT	CASSQDLVGLAGPSTDTQYF
TRBD1	TRBV7-2	NA	TRBJ2-6	TGTGCCAGCAGCTTAGGGGACAGGGTATATGGGGCCAACGTCCTGACTTTC	CASSLGDRVYGANVLTF
NA	TRBV5-5	NA	TRBJ1-1	TGTGCCAGCAGCTTGGTGGCAGGGAGGACTGAAGCTTTCTTT	CASSLVAGRTEAFF
TRBD1	TRBV7-8	few	TRBJ1-4	TGTGCCAGCAGCGTACGGACAGGCGAAAAACTGTTTTTT	CASSVRTGEKLFF
TRBD1	TRBV5-4	NA	TRBJ2-7	TGTGCCAGCGGACAGGGTTTGCACGAGCAGTACTTC	CASGQGLHEQYF
NA	TRBV5-1	NA	TRBJ2-3	TGCGCCACCTCTCTCCAGGGCGTGGGCACAGATACGCAGTATTTT	CATSLQGVGTDTQYF
TRBD1	TRBV6-5	once	TRBJ1-1	TGTGCCAGCAGTTACTCGAGACAGGGGGGGACTGAAGCTTTCTTT	CASSYSRQGGTEAFF
NA	TRBV7-2	once	TRBJ1-2	TGTGCCAGCAGCCCGCAGGGTAATGGCTACACCTTC	CASSPQGNGYTF
NA	TRBV5-5	NA	TRBJ2-3	TGTGCCAGCAGCTTGGTGGCGACCAGGGTTGTAGATACGCAGTATTTT	CASSLVATRVVDTQYF
TRBD1	TRBV6-6	NA	TRBJ2-2	TGTGCCGCAAGGACAGGGGACACCGGGGAGCTGTTTTTT	CAARTGDTGELFF
NA	TRBV6-1	NA	TRBJ2-7	TGTGCCAGCAGTGTTCAACTGGTAGGGGCTAGATCCTACGAGCAGTACTTC	CASSVQLVGARSYEQYF
TRBD1	TRBV14	NA	TRBJ1-2	TGTGCCAGCAGCCAAGGAGGGGGCTATACCTATGGCTACACCTTC	CASSQGGGYTYGYTF
NA	TRBV4-3	NA	TRBJ1-2	TGCGCCAGCAGCCAAGGGCGGACACCGGTTGGCTACACCTTC	CASSQGRTPVGYTF
TRBD2	TRBV27	NA	TRBJ2-1	TGTGCCAGCAGTTTATCCCGGGGGGATTGGGATGAGCAGTTCTTC	CASSLSRGDWDEQFF
NA	TRBV4-3	NA	TRBJ2-1	TGCGCCAGCAGCCAAGATCTCTTACTAGCTGAGCAGTTCTTC	CASSQDLLLAEQFF
NA	TRBV19	NA	TRBJ2-3	TGTGCCAGTGGCAATTCGGAGGGCGATACGCAGTATTTT	CASGNSEGDTQYF
NA	TRBV5-4	NA	TRBJ2-7	TGTGCCAGCAGCCTGGGGCCGGAGGGCGGCTCCTACGAGCAGTACTTC	CASSLGPEGGSYEQYF
TRBD2	TRBV25-1	few	TRBJ2-3	TGTGCCAGCAGTGACCGACTAGCCGTCACAGATACGCAGTATTTT	CASSDRLAVTDTQYF
NA	TRBV4-2	NA	TRBJ2-7	TGTGCCAGCAGCCAAGAAGGGACAAGCTCCTACGAGCAGTACTTC	CASSQEGTSSYEQYF
TRBD1	TRBV7-9	NA	TRBJ1-1	TGTGCCAGCAGCGACAGGGAGTGTGAAGCTTTCTTT	CASSDRECEAFF
TRBD1	TRBV7-9	NA	TRBJ1-1	TGTGCCAGCAGCTTGGGACAGTACGCAGAAGCTTTCTTT	CASSLGQYAEAFF
NA	TRBV14	NA	TRBJ2-6	TGTGCCAGCAGCCAAGGGCCCAGGGGAGGGGTGTCCCCGTCGGGGGCCAACGTCCTGACTTTC	CASSQGPRGGVSPSGANVLTF
TRBD1	TRBV9	NA	TRBJ1-1	TGTGCCAGCAGCGACGGAGGGACAGGGAGAATAGGAGCTTTCTTT	CASSDGGTGRIGAFF
NA	TRBV6-5	NA	TRBJ2-2	TGTGCCAGCAGTTACCGGGGTGTTGACACCGGGGAGCTGTTTTTT	CASSYRGVDTGELFF
TRBD2	TRBV7-6	NA	TRBJ2-3	TGTGCCAGCAGCTTAGGCAGCGGGGGTACAGATACGCAGTATTTT	CASSLGSGGTDTQYF
NA	TRBV2	NA	TRBJ1-2	TGTGCCAGCAGGCCGGGGTTGGATGGCTACACCTTC	CASRPGLDGYTF
NA	TRBV29-1	once	TRBJ1-1	TGCAGCGTTGACGGGGGAATGGTTTCTGAAGCTTTCTTT	CSVDGGMVSEAFF
NA	TRBV7-9	NA	TRBJ1-6	TGTGCCAGCAGCCAAACAGGGAATTCACCCCTCCACTTT	CASSQTGNSPLHF
TRBD1	TRBV5-1	NA	TRBJ2-5	TGCGCCAGCAAGACAGGGGACCAAGAGACCCAGTACTTC	CASKTGDQETQYF
NA	TRBV19	NA	TRBJ2-4	TGTGCCAGTAGTCCACAGAAAAACATTCAGTACTTC	CASSPQKNIQYF
TRBD2	TRBV4-1	few	TRBJ2-1	TGCGCCAGCAGCCTCCGGACTAGCGGGGGGAGTGATGAGCAGTTCTTC	CASSLRTSGGSDEQFF
TRBD1	TRBV29-1	NA	TRBJ1-2	TGCAGCGTCCTTGGGACGGGACAGGGTGTCGCTAATTATGGCTACACCTTC	CSVLGTGQGVANYGYTF